The clone carrying this TCR beta chain was recorded at least ten times. Its antigen is currently unknown. Regarding time point: patch test 3, about 24 weeks after DPC sensitization. The treatment: therapeutic diphenylcyclopropenone sensitization with weekly scalp DPC. Germline V CDR1 and CDR2: MNHEY, SVGEGT. The CDR3 extends over 12 amino acids. Between the trimmed V and J ends, which lost 5 bases and 4 bases, there was a span of 9 bases. TCRdb reanalysed the RACE reads using MiXCR and keeps one entry per CDR3 protein. The profile shows tens of thousands of distinct CDR3 sequences, over 10% of them singletons. These data originate in a study of human T cells and chemical hapten exposure. General study findings and limits: Relative to control repertoires, expanded TCRs gave rise to significantly more large CDR3 similarity clusters. A positive correlation with patch test score was found for PT1 expanded TCR counts. With regard to DPC sensitization, TCRs above 1 in 1000 frequency did not change.

Sample: whole blood, taken in connection with sensitization to the hapten diphenylcyclopropenone (DPC). The TCR sequence derives from a man aged 25-45 years with alopecia areata. Some clones in this sample may be carry-over from other donors' samples. The chain couples TRBV6-2 or TRBV6-3 to TRBJ2-7; D is perhaps TRBD1 (6 bases). The CDR3 DNA sequence: TGTGCCAGCAGTAAAGGGGGTTACGAGCAGTACTTC. As protein: CASSKGGYEQYF.